Presented here are 9 T cell receptor beta chains from one specimen sequenced in a study of Ad26.COV2.S vaccination and SARS-CoV-2 variants (dated by TCRdb to 2020 to 2022). To prepare the library, the immunoSEQ multiplex PCR assay was applied. TCRdb mirrors the immuneACCESS table, restricted to in-frame sequences. Some clones are absent from its copies; in checked studies, under half trace to an unresolved V gene, and the reason for the others is unknown. A total of roughly 420,000 clones appear in this sample, approximately 92% of them only once. About 2.7% of the sample belongs to the ten largest clones. The sample's treatment or condition label, decoded: roughly 19 received Ad26.COV2.S at low or high dose, single or two shots; roughly five received placebo; per-sample allocation not given. For vaccine and placebo recipients, the sequenced repertoires came from samples collected on day 63 after the first injection.

The sample in question was peripheral blood, obtained in a trial of Ad26.COV2.S vaccine versus placebo. The receptors stem from a person between 18 and 65 years old who received the Ad26.COV2.S COVID-19 vaccine or a placebo.

V and J are TRBV9 and TRBJ2-6; D uncertain. The CDR3 is 15 amino acids. V lost 5 bases to trimming and J lost 0 bases, with 9 bases between them. The germline CDR1 and CDR2 sequences are SGDLS and YYNGEE. CDR3 sequence (DNA): TGTGCCAGCAGGGATCGCAGCTCTGGGGCCAACGTCCTGACTTTC. As protein: CASRDRSSGANVLTF.

This sequence joins TRBV19 and TRBJ2-7; 7 positions match TRBD2. The V segment lost 7 bases and the J segment 8 bases; nucleotides outside the gene matches: 8. The CDR3 has 12 amino acids. The germline V gene encodes CDR1 LNHDA and CDR2 SQIVND (reference sequence). The CDR3 reads CASIGPSGKQYV. DNA of the CDR3: TGTGCCAGTATCGGACCAAGCGGGAAGCAGTACGTC.

The chain carries TRBV2 and TRBJ1-3; D call uncertain. Trimming removed 5 bases from V and 0 bases from J, with 8 bases in between. CDR1 is SNHLY and CDR2 is FYNNEI in the germline V gene. CDR3 length equals 14 residues. This CDR3 is CASSWGVSGNTIYF. Written as DNA, the CDR3 is TGTGCCAGCAGTTGGGGAGTCTCTGGAAACACCATATATTTT.

The V gene is TRBV9, the J gene TRBJ2-7; 7 bases are a match to TRBD2. The CDR3 is 12 residues long. Germline CDR1 SGDLS, CDR2 YYNGEE. Trimming at V came to 6 bases and at J to 4 bases, leaving 4 bases not matched to a gene. The CDR3 DNA reads as TGTGCCAGCACTAGCGGAGATTACGAGCAGTACGTC. Translation gives CASTSGDYEQYV.

The chain couples TRBV19 to TRBJ2-5; 7 bases fit TRBD1. Unmatched junction bases numbered 0, after V lost 6 bases and J lost 5 bases. The CDR3 length is 11 residues. From germline, CDR1 is LNHDA and CDR2 SQIVND (reference sequence). The CDR3 here is CASSRGETQYF. The CDR3 region has the DNA TGTGCCAGTAGCAGGGGGGAGACCCAGTACTTC.

The chain carries TRBV19 and TRBJ2-2; 9 bases are a match to TRBD2. The CDR3 consists of 15 residues. Germline V gives CDR1 LNHDA, CDR2 SQIVND (reference sequence). V lost 3 bases, J lost 8 bases, and 7 bases stayed unmatched. The CDR3 DNA sequence: TGTGCCAGTAGTATCCCCATAGCGGGAGTAGGGGAGCTGTTTTTT. Residues: CASSIPIAGVGELFF.

The V gene is TRBV7-2, the J gene TRBJ2-4; D unresolved. The germline V and J ends were trimmed by 5 bases and 7 bases, with 12 bases remaining between them. Germline CDR1 reads SGHTA; CDR2 reads FQGNSA. The CDR3 runs to 13 residues. The CDR3 loop is CASSPSRMNIQYF. In DNA, the CDR3 is TGTGCCAGCAGCCCCTCGCGGATGAACATTCAGTACTTC.

V gene TRBV27 combines with J gene TRBJ1-2; 11 bases agree with TRBD1. CDR3 size: 17 residues. V trimming: 5 bases; J trimming: 4 bases; junction bases outside the gene matches: 12. Germline loops: CDR1 MNHEY, CDR2 SMNVEV (reference sequence). The CDR3 sequence is CASSLGTGGMGIYGYTF. The CDR3, as DNA: TGTGCCAGCAGTCTGGGGACAGGGGGTATGGGCATCTATGGCTACACCTTC.

The J gene is TRBJ2-7, the V gene TRBV19; TRBD2 might be the D (6 bases). CDR3 length equals 13 residues. Trimming took 5 bases from V and 0 from J, leaving 8 bases between them. Germline-derived CDR1 and CDR2 are LNHDA and SQIVND (reference sequence). The CDR3 DNA reads TGTGCCAGTAGTCCGGGGGACTCCTACGAGCAGTACGTC. It specifies CASSPGDSYEQYV.